This T cell receptor beta chain was sequenced during a study of human T cells and chemical hapten exposure. General study points: Sensitizing to DPC left TCRs with a frequency above 1 in 1000 unaltered.

The time point was: patch test 1, 2 weeks after DPC sensitization. As to treatment: therapeutic diphenylcyclopropenone sensitization with weekly scalp DPC. This clonotype showed up many times. Its antigen is not known. TCRdb re-analysed the RACE reads in MiXCR, keeping a single row per CDR3 protein. Here the sample spans about 81,000 distinct CDR3 sequences, approximately 8% being singletons. Germline V lookup: CDR1 SGHNT, CDR2 YYREEE (reference sequence). V was shortened by 0 bases and J by 8 bases, with 15 bases between the two germline ends. CDR3 length equals 15 residues. Specimen: whole blood, collected in connection with sensitization to the hapten diphenylcyclopropenone (DPC). This sequence was found in a woman in her twenties or thirties with alopecia areata. Some clones in this sample may be carry-over from other donors' samples. The chain has TRBV5-4 and TRBJ2-1, with D maybe TRBD2 (5 bases). CDR3 sequence: CASSLAGGPWDEQFF. The CDR3, as DNA: TGTGCCAGCAGCTTGGCCGGAGGCCCCTGGGATGAGCAGTTCTTC.